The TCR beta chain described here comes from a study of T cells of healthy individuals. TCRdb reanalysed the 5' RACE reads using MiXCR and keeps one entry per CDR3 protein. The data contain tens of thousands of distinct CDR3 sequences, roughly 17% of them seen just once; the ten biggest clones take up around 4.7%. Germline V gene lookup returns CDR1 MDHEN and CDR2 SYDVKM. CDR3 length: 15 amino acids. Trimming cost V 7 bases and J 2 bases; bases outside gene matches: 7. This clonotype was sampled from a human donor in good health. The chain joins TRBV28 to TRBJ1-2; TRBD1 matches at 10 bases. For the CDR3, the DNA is TGTGCCAGCAACCTCCCGGGACAGGGGAACTATGGCTACACCTTC. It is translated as CASNLPGQGNYGYTF.